These 10 T cell receptor beta chains share one sample of origin, sequenced in a study of Ad26.COV2.S vaccination and SARS-CoV-2 variants. Documented treatment: 19 received Ad26.COV2.S at low or high dose, single or two shots; 5 received placebo; per-sample allocation not given. Sampling was done on day 63 after the first vaccine or placebo injection. Produced via immunoSEQ multiplex PCR; TCRdb's table is partial and in-frame only. The profile covers about half a million clones, with roughly nine tenths appearing a single time and more than 1.5% taken by the ten largest. Sequencing was performed on peripheral blood, taken in a trial of Ad26.COV2.S vaccine versus placebo. The receptors derive from a person between 18 and 60 years old who received the Ad26.COV2.S COVID-19 vaccine or a placebo.

A word on this clone: This sample also contains other DNA sequences that code for the same CDR3. CDR3 DNA: TGTGCCAGCAGCTACAGGGGTTCCTACGAGCAGTACTTC. Translating gives CASSYRGSYEQYF. V usage is TRBV6-5 and J usage is TRBJ2-7; TRBD1 aligns across 7 bases. The CDR3 runs 13 residues. Trimming took 6 bases from V and 1 from J; bases not matched to a gene: 3. CDR1 and CDR2 (germline): MNHEY, SVGAGI.

J is TRBJ2-6 and V is TRBV2; D is ambiguous. The CDR3 spans 16 residues. V lost 0 bases, J lost 2 bases, and 8 bases lay in between. CDR1 and CDR2 from the germline V gene are SNHLY and FYNNEI. The CDR3 sequence is CASSEASRAGANVLTF. The CDR3 nucleotides are TGTGCCAGCAGTGAAGCTTCCCGAGCTGGGGCCAACGTCCTGACTTTC.

The V call is TRBV12-5, the J call TRBJ2-1; the D gene is possibly TRBD2 (6 bases). Between the trimmed V and J ends, which lost 1 base and 9 bases, there was a span of 16 bases. Germline CDR1 reads LGHNT; CDR2 reads FRNRAP. The CDR3 length is 15 residues. The CDR3 region is CASGLDRGSLVEQFF. The CDR3 DNA reads as TGTGCTAGTGGTTTGGACCGGGGGTCCTTGGTTGAGCAGTTCTTC.

V gene TRBV2 combines with J gene TRBJ1-2; TRBD1 is a possible D gene (6 bases). V was clipped by 4 bases and J by 7 bases, with 7 bases between them. The germline CDR1 and CDR2 sequences are SNHLY and FYNNEI. CDR3 length: 11 amino acids. The CDR3 sequence: CASSGGAGYTF. CDR3 sequence (DNA): TGTGCCAGCAGTGGGGGGGCTGGCTACACCTTC.

This clone was counted a single time. The chain joins TRBV15 to TRBJ2-7; 8 nucleotides align to TRBD1. Trimming took 5 bases from V and 3 from J; bases not matched to a gene: 6. CDR1 LNHNV and CDR2 YYDKDF come from the germline V gene (reference sequence). This CDR3 comprises 14 residues. In DNA, the CDR3 is TGTGCCACCAGCCTTACAGGGGGTAGCTACGAGCAGTACTTC. It encodes CATSLTGGSYEQYF.

This clone has just a few counts. This chain connects TRBV30 to TRBJ1-3, with unresolved D. Between the trimmed V and J ends, which lost 0 bases and 0 bases, there was a span of 12 bases. This CDR3 is built from 16 residues. The V gene's germline CDR1 is GTSNPN and CDR2 SVGIG (reference sequence). The CDR3 here is CAWSVRPIPSGNTIYF. In DNA form, the CDR3 reads TGTGCCTGGAGTGTACGGCCAATTCCCTCTGGAAACACCATATATTTT.

The chain employs TRBV11-1 and TRBJ2-1; 7 nucleotides align to TRBD2. Trimming at V came to 2 bases and at J to 4 bases, leaving 8 bases not matched to a gene. The CDR3 totals 16 residues. The germline gives CDR1 SGHAT, CDR2 FQDESV (reference sequence). The DNA for the CDR3 is TGTGCCAGCAGCTTAATCGGAAATAGCGGGTACAATGAGCAGTTCTTC. The encoded protein is CASSLIGNSGYNEQFF.

This clone was recorded only once. The rearrangement uses TRBV19 and TRBJ2-3, with 7 nucleotides matching TRBD2. The CDR3 is 12 amino acids. Per the germline V gene, CDR1 is LNHDA and CDR2 is SQIVND (reference sequence). V was clipped by 5 bases and J by 5 bases; unmatched bases: 1. CDR3: CASSVAGDTQYF. In nucleotides, the CDR3 is TGTGCCAGTAGTGTAGCGGGAGATACGCAGTATTTT.

J is TRBJ2-4 and V is TRBV23-1; 9 bases fit TRBD1. TRBV23-1 is an open reading frame whose function is uncertain. CDR3 length equals 17 residues. Losses at the gene ends were 4 bases for V and 4 bases for J; bases not matched to a gene: 11. The DNA of the CDR3 is TGCGCCAGCAGTCGTCCCGGGACAGGGACGGGTAAAAACATTCAGTACTTC. As protein: CASSRPGTGTGKNIQYF.

The J gene is TRBJ2-1, the V gene TRBV28; D is uncertain. The V end was cut by 6 bases, the J end by 2 bases, with 11 bases between. The CDR3 extends over 14 amino acids. Germline CDR1 is MDHEN and CDR2 is SYDVKM. Written as DNA, the CDR3 is TGTGCCAGCAGAAGCCAATCCCCCTACAATGAGCAGTTCTTC. Translated: CASRSQSPYNEQFF.